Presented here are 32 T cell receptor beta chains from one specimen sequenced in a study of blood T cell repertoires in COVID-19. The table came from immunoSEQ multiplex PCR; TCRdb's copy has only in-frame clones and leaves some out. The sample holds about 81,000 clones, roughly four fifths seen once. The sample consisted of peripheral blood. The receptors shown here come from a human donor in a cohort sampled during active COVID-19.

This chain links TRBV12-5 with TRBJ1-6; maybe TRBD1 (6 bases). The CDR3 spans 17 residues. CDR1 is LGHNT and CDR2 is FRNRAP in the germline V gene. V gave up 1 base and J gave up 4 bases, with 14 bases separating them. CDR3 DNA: TGTGCTAGTGGTTTGGGCGGGGGCGGTTTATATAATTCACCCCTCCACTTT. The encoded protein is CASGLGGGGLYNSPLHF.

The chain's CDR3 is CASSEVRQVNEAFF. The CDR3 region has the DNA TGTGCCAGCAGTGAAGTCAGACAGGTCAATGAAGCTTTCTTT. The gene calls are TRBV6-1 and TRBJ1-1; D might be TRBD1 (6 bases). Looked up from germline, CDR1 is MNHNS and CDR2 is SASEGT. Trimming shortened V by 1 base and J by 7 bases, and 13 bases separated the two germline ends. The CDR3 is 14 residues long.

For the CDR3, the DNA is TGTGCCAGCAGCGTAGGACAGTATTCTAATTCACCCCTCCACTTT. It specifies CASSVGQYSNSPLHF. This chain connects TRBV9 to TRBJ1-6; tentative D call: TRBD1 (5 bases). With 0 bases removed from V and 6 bases from J, the gap between germline ends came to 10 bases. Germline V gene sequence: CDR1 SGDLS, CDR2 YYNGEE. The CDR3 has 15 amino acids.

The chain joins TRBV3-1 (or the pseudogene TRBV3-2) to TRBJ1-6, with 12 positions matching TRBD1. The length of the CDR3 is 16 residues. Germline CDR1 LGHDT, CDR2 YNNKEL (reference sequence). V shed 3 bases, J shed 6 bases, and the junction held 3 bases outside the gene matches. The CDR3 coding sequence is TGTGCCAGCAGCCAGGGACAGGGGGCCCCTAATTCACCCCTCCACTTT. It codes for CASSQGQGAPNSPLHF.

The CDR3 spells CASSGDRAKEAFF. DNA of the CDR3: TGTGCCAGTAGTGGGGACAGGGCTAAGGAAGCTTTCTTT. This chain joins TRBV19 and TRBJ1-1; 9 nucleotides line up with TRBD1. CDR1 and CDR2 from the germline V gene are LNHDA and SQIVND (reference sequence). There are 13 residues in the CDR3. Unmatched junction bases numbered 6, after V lost 5 bases and J lost 8 bases. Combining the CDR3 with reference TRBV19 and TRBJ1-1 gives the whole variable domain DGGITQSPKYLFRKEGQNVTLSCEQNLNHDAMYWYRQDPGQGLRLIYYSQIVNDFQKGDIAEGYSVSREKKESFPLTVTSAQKNPTAFYLCASSGDRAKEAFFGQGTRLTVV.

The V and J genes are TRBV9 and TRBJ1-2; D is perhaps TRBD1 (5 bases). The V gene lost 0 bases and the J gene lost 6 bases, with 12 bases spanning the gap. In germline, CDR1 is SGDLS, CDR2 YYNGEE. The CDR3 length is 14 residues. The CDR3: CASSVVGRRDGYTF. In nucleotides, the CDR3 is TGTGCCAGCAGCGTAGTGGGGCGGAGGGATGGCTACACCTTC. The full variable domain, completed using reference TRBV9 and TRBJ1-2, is DSGVTQTPKHLITATGQRVTLRCSPRSGDLSVYWYQQSLDQGLQFLIQYYNGEERAKGNILERFSAQQFPDLHSELNLSSLELGDSALYFCASSVVGRRDGYTFGSGTRLTVV.

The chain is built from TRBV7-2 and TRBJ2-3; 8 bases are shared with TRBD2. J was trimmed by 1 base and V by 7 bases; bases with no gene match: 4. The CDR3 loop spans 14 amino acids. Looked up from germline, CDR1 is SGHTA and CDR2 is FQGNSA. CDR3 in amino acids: CASNFGGGTDTQYF. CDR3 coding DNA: TGTGCCAGCAATTTCGGGGGGGGCACAGATACGCAGTATTTT. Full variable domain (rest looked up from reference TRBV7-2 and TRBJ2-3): GAGVSQSPSNKVTEKGKDVELRCDPISGHTALYWYRQSLGQGLEFLIYFQGNSAPDKSGLPSDRFSAERTGGSVSTLTIQRTQQEDSAVYLCASNFGGGTDTQYFGPGTRLTVL.

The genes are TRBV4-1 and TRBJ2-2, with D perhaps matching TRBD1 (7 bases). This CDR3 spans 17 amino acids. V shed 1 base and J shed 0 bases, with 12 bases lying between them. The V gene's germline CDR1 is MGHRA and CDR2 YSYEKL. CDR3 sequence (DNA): TGCGCCAGCAGCCAAGTGCGGGGACAGTCGAACACCGGGGAGCTGTTTTTT. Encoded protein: CASSQVRGQSNTGELFF.

This CDR3 reads CASSLAGGNYEQYF. The CDR3 bases are TGCGCCAGCAGCTTGGCCGGAGGGAACTACGAGCAGTACTTC. The chain combines TRBV5-1 with TRBJ2-7, with a weak D call TRBD2 (6 bases). Germline V lookup: CDR1 SGHRS, CDR2 YFSETQ. This CDR3 is 14 amino acids long. Trimming pared 0 bases from V and 3 bases from J, leaving 10 bases between. Looking up the rest from reference TRBV5-1 and TRBJ2-7 gives the full variable domain: KAGVTQTPRYLIKTRGQQVTLSCSPISGHRSVSWYQQTPGQGLQFLFEYFSETQRNKGNFPGRFSGRQFSNSRSEMNVSTLELGDSALYLCASSLAGGNYEQYFGPGTRLTVT.

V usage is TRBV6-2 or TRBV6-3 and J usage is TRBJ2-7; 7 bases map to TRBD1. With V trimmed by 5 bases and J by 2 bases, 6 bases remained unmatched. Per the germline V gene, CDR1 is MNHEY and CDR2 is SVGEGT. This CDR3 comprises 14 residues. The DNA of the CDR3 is TGTGCCAGCAGTCTCCGGGACAGAACCTACGAGCAGTACTTC. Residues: CASSLRDRTYEQYF.

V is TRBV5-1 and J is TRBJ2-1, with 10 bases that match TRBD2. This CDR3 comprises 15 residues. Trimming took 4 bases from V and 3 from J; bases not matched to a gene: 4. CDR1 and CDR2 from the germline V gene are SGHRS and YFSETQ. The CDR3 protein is CASSPGTSVYNEQFF. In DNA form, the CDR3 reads TGCGCCAGCAGCCCCGGGACTAGCGTCTACAATGAGCAGTTCTTC.

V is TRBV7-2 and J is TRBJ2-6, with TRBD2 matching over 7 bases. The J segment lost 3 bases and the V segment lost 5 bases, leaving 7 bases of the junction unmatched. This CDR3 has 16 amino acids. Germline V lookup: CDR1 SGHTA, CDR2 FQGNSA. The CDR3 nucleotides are TGTGCCAGCAGCCCACCCGGGGGGTTTGGGGCCAACGTCCTGACTTTC. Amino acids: CASSPPGGFGANVLTF.

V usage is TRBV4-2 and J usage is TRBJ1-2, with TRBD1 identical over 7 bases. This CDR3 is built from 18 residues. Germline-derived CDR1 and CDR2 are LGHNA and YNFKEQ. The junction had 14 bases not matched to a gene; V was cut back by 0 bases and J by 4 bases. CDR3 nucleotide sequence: TGTGCCAGCAGCCAAGATCTCACTTCCGGGACAGATTTCTATGGCTACACCTTC. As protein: CASSQDLTSGTDFYGYTF.

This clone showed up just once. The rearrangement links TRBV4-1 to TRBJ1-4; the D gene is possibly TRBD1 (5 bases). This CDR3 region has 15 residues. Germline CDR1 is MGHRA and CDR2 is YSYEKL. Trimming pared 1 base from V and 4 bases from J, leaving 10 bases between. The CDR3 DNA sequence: TGCGCCAGCAGCCAAGTTTCAGGGTTTAATGAAAAACTGTTTTTT. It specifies CASSQVSGFNEKLFF.

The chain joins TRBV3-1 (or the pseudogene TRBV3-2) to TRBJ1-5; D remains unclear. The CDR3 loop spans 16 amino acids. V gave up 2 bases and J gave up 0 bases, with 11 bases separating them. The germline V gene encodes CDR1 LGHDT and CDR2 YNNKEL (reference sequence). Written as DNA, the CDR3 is TGTGCCAGCAGCCAATACGGAGAAGATAGCAATCAGCCCCAGCATTTT. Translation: CASSQYGEDSNQPQHF.

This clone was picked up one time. CDR3 sequence reads: CASSEAKGAIGGYTF. CDR3 nucleotide sequence: TGTGCCAGCAGTGAAGCGAAAGGGGCTATAGGGGGCTACACCTTC. This chain joins TRBV2 and TRBJ1-2; D perhaps matches TRBD1 (5 bases). This CDR3 comprises 15 residues. Germline V CDR1 and CDR2: SNHLY, FYNNEI. V was clipped by 0 bases and J by 8 bases, with 16 bases between them.

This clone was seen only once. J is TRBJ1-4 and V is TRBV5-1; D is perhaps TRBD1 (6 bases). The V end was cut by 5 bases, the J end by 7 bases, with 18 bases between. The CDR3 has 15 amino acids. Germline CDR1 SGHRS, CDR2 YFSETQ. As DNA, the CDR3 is TGCGCCAGCAGGACACGATCAGGGGAGGGTGAAAAACTGTTTTTT. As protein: CASRTRSGEGEKLFF.

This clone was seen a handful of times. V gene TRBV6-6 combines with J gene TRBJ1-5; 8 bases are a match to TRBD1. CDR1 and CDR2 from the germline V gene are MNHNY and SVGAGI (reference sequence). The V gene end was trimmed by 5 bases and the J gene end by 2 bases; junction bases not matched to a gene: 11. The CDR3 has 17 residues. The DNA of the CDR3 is TGTGCCAGCAGTCCGACAGGGGTGGAAACGGGCAATCAGCCCCAGCATTTT. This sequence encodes CASSPTGVETGNQPQHF.

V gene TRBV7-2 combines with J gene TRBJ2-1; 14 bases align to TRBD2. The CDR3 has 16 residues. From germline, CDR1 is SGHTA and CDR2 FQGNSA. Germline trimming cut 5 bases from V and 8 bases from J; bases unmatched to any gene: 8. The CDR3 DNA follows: TGTGCCAGCAGCCCCCCGGGACTAGCGGGGGTTCATGAGCAGTTCTTC. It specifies CASSPPGLAGVHEQFF.

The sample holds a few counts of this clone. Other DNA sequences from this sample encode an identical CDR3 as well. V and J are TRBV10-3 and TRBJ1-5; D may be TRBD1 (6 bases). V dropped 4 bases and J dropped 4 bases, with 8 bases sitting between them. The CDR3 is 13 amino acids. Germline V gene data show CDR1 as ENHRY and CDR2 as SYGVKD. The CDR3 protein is CAISGTGNQPQHF. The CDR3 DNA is TGTGCCATCAGTGGCACAGGGAATCAGCCCCAGCATTTT.

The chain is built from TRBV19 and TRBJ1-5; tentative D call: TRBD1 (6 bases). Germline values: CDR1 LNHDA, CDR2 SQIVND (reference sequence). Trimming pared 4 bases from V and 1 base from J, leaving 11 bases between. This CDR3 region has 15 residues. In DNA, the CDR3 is TGTGCCAGTAGTAGGGACACCGTGAGCAATCAGCCCCAGCATTTT. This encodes CASSRDTVSNQPQHF.

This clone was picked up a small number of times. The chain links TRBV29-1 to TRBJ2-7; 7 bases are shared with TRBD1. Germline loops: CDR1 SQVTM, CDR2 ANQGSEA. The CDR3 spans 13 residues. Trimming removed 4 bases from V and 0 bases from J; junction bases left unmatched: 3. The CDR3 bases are TGCAGCGTTGGAGGGACAGACTCCTACGAGCAGTACTTC. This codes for CSVGGTDSYEQYF.

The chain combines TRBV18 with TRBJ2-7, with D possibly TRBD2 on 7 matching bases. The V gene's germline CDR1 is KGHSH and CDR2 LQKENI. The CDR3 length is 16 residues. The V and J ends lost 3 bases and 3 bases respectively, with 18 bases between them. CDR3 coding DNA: TGTGCCAGCTCACCCCCCCTAGGAGGGGGGGACTACGAGCAGTACTTC. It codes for CASSPPLGGGDYEQYF. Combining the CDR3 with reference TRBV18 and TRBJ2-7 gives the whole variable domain NAGVMQNPRHLVRRRGQEARLRCSPMKGHSHVYWYRQLPEEGLKFMVYLQKENIIDESGMPKERFSAEFPKEGPSILRIQQVVRGDSAAYFCASSPPLGGGDYEQYFGPGTRLTVT.

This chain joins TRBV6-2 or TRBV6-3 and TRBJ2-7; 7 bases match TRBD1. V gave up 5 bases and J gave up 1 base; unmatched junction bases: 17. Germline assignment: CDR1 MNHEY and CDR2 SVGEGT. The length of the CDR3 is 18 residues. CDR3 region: CASSLTAQQQGRSYEQYF. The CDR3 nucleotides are TGTGCCAGCAGTCTGACCGCCCAACAACAGGGGAGATCCTACGAGCAGTACTTC.

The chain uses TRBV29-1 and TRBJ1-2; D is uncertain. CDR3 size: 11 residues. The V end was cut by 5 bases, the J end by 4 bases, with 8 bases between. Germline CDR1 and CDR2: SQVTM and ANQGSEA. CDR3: CSVYISYGYTF. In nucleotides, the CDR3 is TGCAGCGTTTACATTTCCTATGGCTACACCTTC.

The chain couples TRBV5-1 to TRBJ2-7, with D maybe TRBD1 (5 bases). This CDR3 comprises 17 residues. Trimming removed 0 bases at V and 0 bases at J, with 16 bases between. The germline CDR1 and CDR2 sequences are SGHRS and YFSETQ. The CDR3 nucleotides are TGCGCCAGCAGCTTGGGGGGCTTAGACCCTAGCTCCTACGAGCAGTACTTC. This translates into CASSLGGLDPSSYEQYF.

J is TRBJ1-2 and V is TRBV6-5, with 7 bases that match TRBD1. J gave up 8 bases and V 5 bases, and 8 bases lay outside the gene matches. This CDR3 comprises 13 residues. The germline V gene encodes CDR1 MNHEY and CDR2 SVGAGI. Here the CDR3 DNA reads TGTGCCAGCAGTACAGGGGATATGGGAGGCTACACCTTC. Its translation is CASSTGDMGGYTF.

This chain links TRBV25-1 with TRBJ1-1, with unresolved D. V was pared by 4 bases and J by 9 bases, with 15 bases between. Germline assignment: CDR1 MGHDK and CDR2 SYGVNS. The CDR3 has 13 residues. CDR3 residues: CASSALIRGQAFF. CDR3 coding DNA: TGTGCCAGCAGTGCCCTAATCCGTGGGCAAGCTTTCTTT. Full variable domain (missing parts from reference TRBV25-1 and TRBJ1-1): EADIYQTPRYLVIGTGKKITLECSQTMGHDKMYWYQQDPGMELHLIHYSYGVNSTEKGDLSSESTVSRIRTEHFPLTLESARPSHTSQYLCASSALIRGQAFFGQGTRLTVV.

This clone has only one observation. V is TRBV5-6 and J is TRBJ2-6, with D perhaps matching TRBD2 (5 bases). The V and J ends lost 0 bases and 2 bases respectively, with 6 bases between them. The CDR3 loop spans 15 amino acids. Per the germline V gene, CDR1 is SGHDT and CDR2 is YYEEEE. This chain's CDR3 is CASSLGGAGANVLTF. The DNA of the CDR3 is TGTGCCAGCAGCTTGGGGGGAGCTGGGGCCAACGTCCTGACTTTC.

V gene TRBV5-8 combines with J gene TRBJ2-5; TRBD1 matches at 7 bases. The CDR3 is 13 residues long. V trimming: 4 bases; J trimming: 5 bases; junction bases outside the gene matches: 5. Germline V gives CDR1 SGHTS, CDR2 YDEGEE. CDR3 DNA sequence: TGTGCCAGCAGCAGACAGGGTCGGGAGACCCAGTACTTC. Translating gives CASSRQGRETQYF.

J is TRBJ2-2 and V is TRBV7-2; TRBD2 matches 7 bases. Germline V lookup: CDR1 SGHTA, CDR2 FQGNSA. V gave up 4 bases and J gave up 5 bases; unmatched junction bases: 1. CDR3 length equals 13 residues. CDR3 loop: CASSSRGTGELFF. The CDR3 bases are TGTGCCAGCAGCTCGCGGGGGACCGGGGAGCTGTTTTTT.

CDR3 bases: TGCGCCAGCAGCCTAGGGACAGGCCACCAAGAGACCCAGTACTTC. Its translation: CASSLGTGHQETQYF. The rearrangement links TRBV5-1 to TRBJ2-5; 8 nucleotides line up with TRBD1. Germline V gene data show CDR1 as SGHRS and CDR2 as YFSETQ. Unmatched junction bases numbered 5, after V lost 4 bases and J lost 0 bases. The CDR3 runs to 15 residues.